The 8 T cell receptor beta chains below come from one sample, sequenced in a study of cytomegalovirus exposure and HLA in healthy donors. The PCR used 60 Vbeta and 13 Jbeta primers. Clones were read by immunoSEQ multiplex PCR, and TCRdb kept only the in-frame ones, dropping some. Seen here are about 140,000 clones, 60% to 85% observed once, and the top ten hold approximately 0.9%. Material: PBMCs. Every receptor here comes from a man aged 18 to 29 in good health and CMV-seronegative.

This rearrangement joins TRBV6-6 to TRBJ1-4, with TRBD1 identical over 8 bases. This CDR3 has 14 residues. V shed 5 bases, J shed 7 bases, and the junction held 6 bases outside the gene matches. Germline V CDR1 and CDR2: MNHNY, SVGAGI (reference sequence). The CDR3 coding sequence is TGTGCCAGCAGTCGATTGGACAGGGCTGAAAAACTGTTTTTT. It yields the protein CASSRLDRAEKLFF.

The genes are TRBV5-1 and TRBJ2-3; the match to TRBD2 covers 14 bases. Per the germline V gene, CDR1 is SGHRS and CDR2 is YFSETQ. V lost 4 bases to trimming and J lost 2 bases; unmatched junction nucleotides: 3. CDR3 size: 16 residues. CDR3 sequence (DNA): TGCGCCAGCAGCCAGGGACTAGCGGGGGACACAGATACGCAGTATTTT. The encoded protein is CASSQGLAGDTDTQYF. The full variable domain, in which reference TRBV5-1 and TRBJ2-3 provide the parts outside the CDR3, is KAGVTQTPRYLIKTRGQQVTLSCSPISGHRSVSWYQQTPGQGLQFLFEYFSETQRNKGNFPGRFSGRQFSNSRSEMNVSTLELGDSALYLCASSQGLAGDTDTQYFGPGTRLTVL.

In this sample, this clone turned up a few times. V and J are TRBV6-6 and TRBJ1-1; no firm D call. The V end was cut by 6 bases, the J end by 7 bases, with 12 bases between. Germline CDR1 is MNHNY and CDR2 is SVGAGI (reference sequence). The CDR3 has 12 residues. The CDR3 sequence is CASRASSLEAFF. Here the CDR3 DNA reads TGTGCCAGCAGGGCCTCTAGCCTTGAAGCTTTCTTT.

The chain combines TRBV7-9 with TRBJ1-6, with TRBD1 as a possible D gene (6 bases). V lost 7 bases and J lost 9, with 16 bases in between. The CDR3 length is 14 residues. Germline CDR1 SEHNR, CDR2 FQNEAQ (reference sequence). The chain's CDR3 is CASTPQGNSSPLHF. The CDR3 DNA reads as TGTGCCAGCACCCCGCAGGGGAATAGTTCACCCCTCCACTTT.

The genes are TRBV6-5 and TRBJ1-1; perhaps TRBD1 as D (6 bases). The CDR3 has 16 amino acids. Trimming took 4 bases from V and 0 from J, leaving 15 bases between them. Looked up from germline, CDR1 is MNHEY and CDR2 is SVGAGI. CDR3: CASSFTEDSLNTEAFF. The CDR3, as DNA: TGTGCCAGCAGTTTTACCGAGGACAGCCTGAACACTGAAGCTTTCTTT.

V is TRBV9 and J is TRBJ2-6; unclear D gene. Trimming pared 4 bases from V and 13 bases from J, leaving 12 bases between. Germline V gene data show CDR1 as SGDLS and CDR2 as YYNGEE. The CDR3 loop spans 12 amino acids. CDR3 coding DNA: TGTGCCAGCAGCTCCGAATCCAGGGTCCTGACTTTC. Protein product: CASSSESRVLTF.

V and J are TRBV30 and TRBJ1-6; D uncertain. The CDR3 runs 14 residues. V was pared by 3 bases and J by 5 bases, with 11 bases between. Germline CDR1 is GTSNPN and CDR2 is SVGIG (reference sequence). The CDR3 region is CAWSGRDDNSPLHF. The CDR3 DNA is TGTGCCTGGAGCGGCCGGGATGATAATTCACCCCTCCACTTT.

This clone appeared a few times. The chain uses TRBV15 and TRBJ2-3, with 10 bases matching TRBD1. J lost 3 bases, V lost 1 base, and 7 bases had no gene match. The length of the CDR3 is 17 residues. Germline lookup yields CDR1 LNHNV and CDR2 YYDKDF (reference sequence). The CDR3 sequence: CATSRGGTGASTDTQYF. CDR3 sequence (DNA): TGTGCCACCAGCAGAGGGGGGACAGGGGCTAGTACAGATACGCAGTATTTT.